The next 25 T cell receptor beta chains were all read from a single sample in a study of T cells after yellow fever vaccination (dated by TCRdb to between 2018 and 2021). The treatment or condition label, as the study defines it: live attenuated yellow fever vaccine strain. Library prep was done by 5' RACE. TCRdb shows the sequencer as Illumina HiSeq 2500. The public reads were reanalyzed by TCRdb: fastp trimming at Q25, MiXCR alignment, in-frame beta chains only. Rows matching on CDR3 protein sequence are summarized as one entry with the most common DNA and genes. The sample profile shows hundreds of thousands of distinct CDR3 sequences; about 19% of them were found once. The leading ten clones occupy 14% of the sample. The input for sequencing was PBMCs, taken 15 days after the yellow fever booster vaccination. The source is a man aged 25 to 40 who received the YFV17D yellow fever vaccine.

The V call is TRBV6-5, the J call TRBJ2-3, with 12 bases identical to TRBD2. The germline CDR1 and CDR2 sequences are MNHEY and SVGAGI. V was clipped by 4 bases and J by 7 bases; unmatched bases: 6. CDR3 length: 15 residues. The CDR3: CASSSRLAGVYTQYF. The CDR3 nucleotides are TGTGCCAGCAGTTCGAGACTAGCGGGAGTTTATACGCAGTATTTT.

Only a few counts were recorded for this clonotype. The J gene is TRBJ2-7, the V gene TRBV29-1; weak D call: TRBD2 (5 bases). The V gene's germline CDR1 is SQVTM and CDR2 ANQGSEA. Between the trimmed V and J ends, which lost 4 bases and 0 bases, there was a span of 19 bases. CDR3 size: 16 residues. CDR3 region: CSVAVFSSGSSYEQYF. For the CDR3, the DNA is TGCAGCGTTGCTGTTTTTTCAAGCGGTAGCTCCTACGAGCAGTACTTC.

The V gene is TRBV20-1, the J gene TRBJ2-7; 8 positions match TRBD2. The CDR3 is 14 residues long. Trimming took 5 bases from V and 5 from J; bases not matched to a gene: 11. Germline loops: CDR1 DFQATT, CDR2 SNEGSKA (reference sequence). CDR3 region: CSADQRELRNEQYF. The CDR3 DNA sequence: TGCAGTGCTGATCAGCGGGAGTTACGGAACGAGCAGTACTTC.

This clonotype appeared a few times. This rearrangement joins TRBV28 to TRBJ2-6; D gene ambiguous. The CDR3 is made up of 13 amino acids. Germline CDR1 is MDHEN and CDR2 is SYDVKM. Trimming removed 8 bases from V and 2 bases from J, with 7 bases in between. The DNA of the CDR3 is TGTGCCAGCGCACGAACTGGGGCCAACGTCCTGACTTTC. It specifies CASARTGANVLTF.

Ten or more counts support this clonotype. The CDR3 reads CASSLIKTSGTNEQFF. DNA for the CDR3: TGTGCCAGCAGCCTAATAAAGACTAGCGGGACTAATGAGCAGTTCTTC. The V gene is TRBV6-1, the J gene TRBJ2-1, with TRBD2 matching over 11 bases. The CDR3 consists of 16 residues. Germline-derived CDR1 and CDR2 are MNHNS and SASEGT. V lost 6 bases to trimming and J lost 7 bases; unmatched junction nucleotides: 11.

This clonotype turned up a few times. V is TRBV7-9 and J is TRBJ2-1; 11 bases align to TRBD2. V shed 5 bases and J 9 bases; nucleotides not matched to a gene: 3. The germline CDR1 and CDR2 sequences are SEHNR and FQNEAQ (reference sequence). This CDR3 is 13 amino acids long. CDR3 DNA sequence: TGTGCCAGCAGCCAGGGGACTAGCGGTGAGCAGTTCTTC. Its translation: CASSQGTSGEQFF.

This clonotype was detected a few times. This chain uses TRBV20-1 with TRBJ2-1; D remains unclear. The CDR3 extends over 12 amino acids. CDR1 is DFQATT, CDR2 SNEGSKA, per germline (reference sequence). CDR3 bases: TGCAGGCCCCAGTCGGCACACAATGAGCAGTTCTTC. Protein sequence: CRPQSAHNEQFF.

This clonotype was seen a few times. The chain recombines TRBV4-1 with TRBJ1-6; D is unresolved. The CDR3 sequence is 13 residues long. Germline CDR1 and CDR2: MGHRA and YSYEKL. The germline V and J ends were trimmed by 4 bases and 7 bases, with 8 bases remaining between them. In DNA, the CDR3 is TGCGCCAGCAGCCCGGACCGAAATTCACCCCTCCACTTT. This gives the protein CASSPDRNSPLHF.

The chain has TRBV25-1 and TRBJ2-7; unclear D gene. The CDR3 has 15 amino acids. The V gene lost 4 bases and the J gene lost 1 base, with 14 bases spanning the gap. Looked up from germline, CDR1 is MGHDK and CDR2 is SYGVNS. The CDR3 DNA reads TGTGCCAGCAGTGTCGCCGGAGTTGAATCCTACGAGCAGTACTTC. It specifies CASSVAGVESYEQYF.

This sequence joins TRBV5-1 and TRBJ2-6; 9 bases fit TRBD1. This CDR3 contains 17 residues. V dropped 9 bases and J dropped 4; count of bases not matched to a gene: 14. Per the germline V gene, CDR1 is SGHRS and CDR2 is YFSETQ. The CDR3 region is CANPQGARGVGANVLTF. The CDR3 DNA reads TGCGCCAACCCACAGGGGGCAAGGGGTGTGGGGGCCAACGTCCTGACTTTC. Complete variable domain (other parts from reference TRBV5-1 and TRBJ2-6): KAGVTQTPRYLIKTRGQQVTLSCSPISGHRSVSWYQQTPGQGLQFLFEYFSETQRNKGNFPGRFSGRQFSNSRSEMNVSTLELGDSALYLCANPQGARGVGANVLTFGAGSRLTVL.

The chain carries TRBV6-5 and TRBJ2-5; 8 bases match TRBD2. Germline CDR1 is MNHEY and CDR2 is SVGAGI. The CDR3 consists of 16 residues. The trim removed 3 bases at V and 0 bases at J, leaving 6 bases unmatched. CDR3 in DNA: TGTGCCAGCAGTTATGACGGCGGGGGGCACCAAGAGACCCAGTACTTC. The encoded protein is CASSYDGGGHQETQYF.

The sample holds a few counts of this clonotype. The chain couples TRBV30 to TRBJ2-3; 7 nucleotides agree with TRBD2. CDR1 is GTSNPN, CDR2 SVGIG, per germline (reference sequence). This CDR3 is built from 10 residues. This chain's CDR3 is CGLGGDTQYF. CDR3 DNA: TGTGGCCTGGGGGGGGATACGCAGTATTTT. Filled out from reference TRBV30 and TRBJ2-3, the complete variable domain reads SQTIHQWPATLVQPVGSPLSLECTVEGTSNPNLYWYRQAAGRGLQLLFYSVGIGQISSEVPQNLSASRPQDRQFILSSKKLLLSDSGFYLCGLGGDTQYFGPGTRLTVL.

This clonotype has only a few counts. This sequence joins TRBV12-3 or TRBV12-4 and TRBJ2-1; D is possibly TRBD2 (6 bases). This CDR3 is 14 amino acids long. The V gene lost 1 base and the J gene lost 7 bases, with 11 bases spanning the gap. In DNA form, the CDR3 reads TGTGCCAGCAGTTTAGATAGGACTACAAATGAGCAGTTCTTC. Its protein product is CASSLDRTTNEQFF.

J is TRBJ2-7 and V is TRBV6-5, with TRBD1 as a possible D gene (6 bases). The germline V gene has CDR1 MNHEY and CDR2 SVGAGI. The V and J ends lost 8 bases and 7 bases respectively, with 15 bases between them. The CDR3 consists of 12 residues. The CDR3 DNA follows: TGTGCCAGCGGAGGTGGGGGCCGTGAGCAGTACTTC. Protein: CASGGGGREQYF.

The chain employs TRBV6-1 and TRBJ2-1; the match to TRBD2 covers 10 bases. The CDR3 totals 14 residues. The V and J ends lost 9 bases and 7 bases, in that order; junction bases with no gene match: 9. Germline V gene lookup returns CDR1 MNHNS and CDR2 SASEGT. The CDR3 DNA reads as TGTGCCAGTTCACAACTAGCGGGAACGAATGAGCAGTTCTTC. The encoded protein is CASSQLAGTNEQFF.

In this sample, this clonotype turned up a few times. DNA of the CDR3: TGCAGTGGGACGGGTGGGGCCACCTACGAGCAGTACTTC. It is translated as CSGTGGATYEQYF. The chain joins TRBV20-1 to TRBJ2-7; D perhaps matches TRBD1 (5 bases). CDR3 size: 13 residues. Germline CDR1 DFQATT, CDR2 SNEGSKA (reference sequence). V was trimmed by 7 bases and J by 2 bases, leaving 15 bases between them.

This clonotype was counted between two and nine times. The chain is built from TRBV9 and TRBJ2-1, with 7 bases lining up with TRBD2. Trimming took 2 bases from V and 6 from J; bases not matched to a gene: 8. The CDR3 has 15 residues. Germline V CDR1 and CDR2: SGDLS, YYNGEE. CDR3 coding DNA: TGTGCCAGCAGCGTTCGGGGAGGGCCCCCCAATGAGCAGTTCTTC. It translates to CASSVRGGPPNEQFF.

The chain joins TRBV7-9 to TRBJ2-1; D is undetermined. This CDR3 region has 17 residues. The V end lost 5 bases, the J end lost 2 bases, and 19 bases lay between the germline ends. Germline assignment: CDR1 SEHNR and CDR2 FQNEAQ (reference sequence). The CDR3 here is CASSPPLRMRPYNEQFF. In nucleotides, the CDR3 is TGTGCCAGCAGCCCTCCTCTAAGGATGCGTCCCTACAATGAGCAGTTCTTC.

The V gene is TRBV10-2, the J gene TRBJ2-2, with D maybe TRBD2 (6 bases). Trimming removed 4 bases at V and 1 base at J, with 13 bases between. The CDR3 is 16 amino acids. Germline V gives CDR1 WSHSY, CDR2 SAAADI. The CDR3 DNA reads as TGCGCCAGCAGTGTCTTTTCCGGGAGGAACACCGGGGAGCTGTTTTTT. As protein: CASSVFSGRNTGELFF.

For the CDR3, the DNA is TGTGCCAGCACTACCACGTGGCGTACGCAGTATTTT. Its translation: CASTTTWRTQYF. V is TRBV28 and J is TRBJ2-3; D is uncertain. Germline lookup yields CDR1 MDHEN and CDR2 SYDVKM. Trimming removed 7 bases from V and 8 bases from J, with 13 bases in between. The CDR3 extends over 12 amino acids.

The chain couples TRBV29-1 to TRBJ2-1; unclear D gene. Germline V gene data show CDR1 as SQVTM and CDR2 as ANQGSEA. The CDR3 has 12 amino acids. V dropped 4 bases and J dropped 9 bases, with 13 bases sitting between them. The CDR3 reads CSVGILEGEQFF. CDR3 DNA sequence: TGCAGCGTTGGAATTTTGGAAGGTGAGCAGTTCTTC.

The rearrangement links TRBV4-1 to TRBJ2-7; 9 positions match TRBD1. CDR3 length: 15 amino acids. V gave up 1 base and J gave up 7 bases; unmatched junction bases: 8. In germline, CDR1 is MGHRA, CDR2 YSYEKL. CDR3 in amino acids: CASSQVGDRAEEQYF. The CDR3 bases are TGCGCCAGCAGCCAAGTGGGGGACAGGGCAGAAGAGCAGTACTTC.

V is TRBV11-1 and J is TRBJ2-6; D is unclear. The ends were cut back, 5 bases at V and 0 bases at J, with 20 bases in the middle. CDR1 is SGHAT and CDR2 is FQDESV in the germline V gene (reference sequence). The CDR3 totals 19 residues. The CDR3: CASSPYSTVVSSGANVLTF. CDR3 nucleotides: TGTGCCAGCAGCCCATACTCGACGGTAGTTTCCTCTGGGGCCAACGTCCTGACTTTC.

The table lists this clonotype with many counts. J is TRBJ2-1 and V is TRBV24-1; D is ambiguous. Germline assignment: CDR1 KGHDR and CDR2 SFDVKD. The CDR3 consists of 16 residues. V was clipped by 3 bases and J by 0 bases, with 11 bases between them. The CDR3 loop is CATSDPDGHSYNEQFF. CDR3 DNA sequence: TGTGCCACCAGTGATCCGGACGGGCACTCCTACAATGAGCAGTTCTTC.

The chain recombines TRBV7-9 with TRBJ2-7, with a possible D match to TRBD1 (5 bases). The germline gives CDR1 SEHNR, CDR2 FQNEAQ (reference sequence). The CDR3 contains 16 residues. V shed 5 bases and J shed 4 bases, with 21 bases lying between them. The CDR3 bases are TGTGCCAGCAGCCCCAGTATAAGGGGAAGCATTTACGAGCAGTACTTC. Residues: CASSPSIRGSIYEQYF.